What follows are 11 T cell receptor beta chains derived from one specimen sequenced in a study of shared clonotypes between healthy human individuals (TCRdb year 2020). The method behind the library was the immunoSEQ multiplex PCR assay. Sourced from immuneACCESS, this table was stored by TCRdb with only in-frame sequences that have V and J called. A share of the clones is absent; for the studies checked, an unresolved V gene accounts for under half, and the remainder has no known explanation. This sample gives some 1 million clones in total; 70% to 80% of them show up just once. The leading ten clones occupy over 1.3% of the sample. The sequenced sample was memory CD4+ T cells sorted from blood. The cell subset or site label, as the study defines it: CD45RA-negative fraction. These receptors were obtained from a man aged 18 to 35 in good health.

The CDR3 is CASSLGGRDEKLFF. As DNA, the CDR3 is TGTGCCAGCAGCTTGGGGGGGCGCGATGAAAAACTGTTTTTT. The chain has TRBV5-6 and TRBJ1-4, with D perhaps TRBD1 (6 bases). The CDR3 sequence is 14 residues long. V lost 0 bases and J lost 6, with 9 bases in between. The germline V gene encodes CDR1 SGHDT and CDR2 YYEEEE.

V is TRBV12-5 and J is TRBJ2-2, with D uncertain. Deletions cut 2 bases from V and 3 bases from J, with 4 bases between. Germline V CDR1 and CDR2: LGHNT, FRNRAP. This CDR3 comprises 13 residues. CDR3 sequence (DNA): TGTGCTAGTGGTTTGTTAGACACCGGGGAGCTGTTTTTT. It encodes CASGLLDTGELFF.

The chain combines TRBV7-2 with TRBJ2-3; D remains unclear. Trimming took 7 bases from V and 6 from J, leaving 20 bases between them. Germline CDR1 reads SGHTA; CDR2 reads FQGNSA. The CDR3 has 15 amino acids. DNA for the CDR3: TGTGCCAGCACCCCGGTGGGCCCCCTGAGCGATACGCAGTATTTT. Translated: CASTPVGPLSDTQYF.

On this clone: Other DNA sequences in this sample translate to the same CDR3. The J gene is TRBJ2-5, the V gene TRBV7-2; TRBD2 agrees at 7 bases. From germline, CDR1 is SGHTA and CDR2 FQGNSA. J was trimmed by 3 bases and V by 1 base; bases with no gene match: 5. This CDR3 comprises 15 residues. CDR3 residues: CASSLGGGREETQYF. CDR3 DNA: TGTGCCAGCAGCTTAGGCGGCGGGAGAGAAGAGACCCAGTACTTC.

The chain joins TRBV9 to TRBJ2-3; D remains unclear. CDR1 and CDR2 (germline): SGDLS, YYNGEE. The ends were cut back, 2 bases at V and 6 bases at J, with 13 bases in the middle. CDR3 length equals 14 residues. CDR3 amino acids: CASSVERPGDTQYF. CDR3 DNA sequence: TGTGCCAGCAGCGTGGAACGGCCCGGTGATACGCAGTATTTT.

Details on this clone: Without the conserved terminal phenylalanine or tryptophan, this CDR3 likely stems from a read error. This chain links TRBV9 with TRBJ1-6, with D tentatively TRBD1 (6 bases). CDR1 and CDR2 from the germline V gene are SGDLS and YYNGEE. The CDR3 length is 14 residues. Trimming removed 0 bases at V and 7 bases at J, with 8 bases between. DNA for the CDR3: TGTGCCAGCAGCGTAGACCAGGGGAATTCACCCCTCCACTCT. As protein: CASSVDQGNSPLHS.

A few counts support this clone. This chain uses TRBV18 with TRBJ2-5; possibly TRBD1 for D (6 bases). CDR3 length: 13 amino acids. Germline values: CDR1 KGHSH, CDR2 LQKENI. The germline V and J ends were trimmed by 4 bases and 2 bases, with 8 bases remaining between them. The DNA of the CDR3 is TGTGCCAGCTCACGAGGGACACAAGAGACCCAGTACTTC. The encoded protein is CASSRGTQETQYF. Drawing the rest from reference TRBV18 and TRBJ2-5, the complete variable domain is NAGVMQNPRHLVRRRGQEARLRCSPMKGHSHVYWYRQLPEEGLKFMVYLQKENIIDESGMPKERFSAEFPKEGPSILRIQQVVRGDSAAYFCASSRGTQETQYFGPGTRLLVL.

J is TRBJ1-6 and V is TRBV30; no reliable D call. The V end lost 1 base, the J end lost 8 bases, and 9 bases lay between the germline ends. The germline V gene encodes CDR1 GTSNPN and CDR2 SVGIG (reference sequence). This CDR3 has 13 residues. CDR3 region: CAWSDNRDSPLHF. In DNA form, the CDR3 reads TGTGCCTGGAGTGATAATAGGGATTCACCCCTCCACTTT.

This clone was counted a single time. The chain is built from TRBV10-3 and TRBJ2-2, with D possibly matching TRBD1 (5 bases). Per germline, CDR1 ENHRY and CDR2 SYGVKD. The CDR3 is 14 amino acids. V gave up 3 bases and J gave up 3 bases, with 8 bases separating them. The CDR3 region has the DNA TGTGCCATCAGTGATAAGGGGTACACCGGGGAGCTGTTTTTT. Protein sequence: CAISDKGYTGELFF.

The chain uses TRBV15 and TRBJ2-7; TRBD2 aligns across 7 bases. Losses at the gene ends were 8 bases for V and 0 bases for J; bases not matched to a gene: 4. Per germline, CDR1 LNHNV and CDR2 YYDKDF (reference sequence). There are 13 residues in the CDR3. The CDR3 sequence: CATGSGGSYEQYF. In nucleotides, the CDR3 is TGTGCCACCGGATCGGGGGGCTCCTACGAGCAGTACTTC.

V is TRBV7-3 and J is TRBJ2-5; 9 nucleotides align to TRBD2. This CDR3 is 15 amino acids long. Trimming took 5 bases from V and 5 from J; bases not matched to a gene: 9. Germline V gives CDR1 SGHTA, CDR2 FQGTGA. The CDR3 protein is CASSPSGLAAETQYF. In DNA, the CDR3 is TGTGCCAGCAGCCCCTCGGGACTAGCCGCGGAGACCCAGTACTTC.